This T cell receptor beta chain derives from a study of beta chain features in type 1 diabetes. Study information: Across all samples, approximately 110,000,000 sorted cells were examined. Study results and caveats: A closer apparent resemblance between naive, central memory and Treg TCRB repertoires was seen in patients than in healthy donors.

The ends were cut back, 6 bases at V and 9 bases at J, with 19 bases in the middle. Germline values: CDR1 SGDLS, CDR2 YYNGEE. CDR3 length: 15 amino acids. TCRB transcripts that were expressed got sequenced, as all of the isolated RNA had been reverse transcribed. Assay: immunoSEQ multiplex PCR; the TCRdb copy retains only in-frame clones and omits some. The table has 350,000 to 450,000 clones, roughly 13% seen once. This clone occurred a few times. The target antigen is unknown. Sequencing input: naive CD4+ T cells from blood. The genes are TRBV9 and TRBJ1-6; D possibly corresponds to TRBD1 (5 bases). The receptor was isolated from a man younger than 40 in good health. In nucleotides, the CDR3 is TGTGCCAGCACCCGGGACGACCGAAGGGGTTCACCCCTCCACTTT. Translated, it gives CASTRDDRRGSPLHF. The variable domain in full, completed from reference TRBV9 and TRBJ1-6, reads DSGVTQTPKHLITATGQRVTLRCSPRSGDLSVYWYQQSLDQGLQFLIQYYNGEERAKGNILERFSAQQFPDLHSELNLSSLELGDSALYFCASTRDDRRGSPLHFGNGTRLTVT.